Presented here are 12 T cell receptor beta chains from one specimen sequenced in a study of shared T cell receptors in the human thymus. The table came from immunoSEQ multiplex PCR; TCRdb's copy has only in-frame clones and leaves some out. The sample yields about 400,000 clones, 85% to 95% seen once. Sample: thymocytes. These receptor sequences come from a human donor.

The J gene is TRBJ2-3, the V gene TRBV4-1; 7 bases agree with TRBD2. CDR1 and CDR2 (germline): MGHRA, YSYEKL. With 3 bases clipped from V and 5 bases from J, the junction kept 17 bases outside the gene matches. CDR3 length: 18 amino acids. CDR3 sequence reads: CASSQPDGRAGRGDTQYF. The CDR3 DNA sequence: TGCGCCAGCAGCCAGCCAGATGGACGAGCGGGGCGTGGAGATACGCAGTATTTT.

This clone was recorded once. The chain employs TRBV15 and TRBJ1-5; possibly TRBD1 for D (6 bases). The CDR3 runs 16 residues. CDR1 is LNHNV, CDR2 YYDKDF, per germline (reference sequence). The V and J ends lost 3 bases and 5 bases respectively, with 17 bases between them. The CDR3 spells CATSRRGGANYQPQHF. CDR3 DNA sequence: TGTGCCACCAGCAGGCGGGGGGGGGCGAATTATCAGCCCCAGCATTTT.

The V gene is TRBV19, the J gene TRBJ1-1; D is uncertain. The V end lost 3 bases, the J end lost 0 bases, and 11 bases lay between the germline ends. The CDR3 runs 15 residues. Per germline, CDR1 LNHDA and CDR2 SQIVND (reference sequence). The CDR3 DNA follows: TGTGCCAGTAGTATCTCGCCAACTATGAACACTGAAGCTTTCTTT. It codes for CASSISPTMNTEAFF. The full variable domain, completed using reference TRBV19 and TRBJ1-1, is DGGITQSPKYLFRKEGQNVTLSCEQNLNHDAMYWYRQDPGQGLRLIYYSQIVNDFQKGDIAEGYSVSREKKESFPLTVTSAQKNPTAFYLCASSISPTMNTEAFFGQGTRLTVV.

The genes are TRBV11-2 and TRBJ2-6, with D unresolved. Trimming took 5 bases from V and 4 from J, leaving 18 bases between them. Germline CDR1 SGHAT, CDR2 FQNNGV. CDR3 size: 17 residues. The CDR3 region is CASSQRPTATGANVLTF. The CDR3 coding sequence is TGTGCCAGCAGCCAAAGGCCCACAGCTACCGGGGCCAACGTCCTGACTTTC.

V is TRBV9 and J is TRBJ2-3; D tentatively fits TRBD1 or TRBD2 (5 bases each). CDR3 length: 14 amino acids. Trimming pared 3 bases from V and 6 bases from J, leaving 14 bases between. Per the germline V gene, CDR1 is SGDLS and CDR2 is YYNGEE. Written as DNA, the CDR3 is TGTGCCAGCAGCGGAGCCTCCGGGGCGGATACGCAGTATTTT. This codes for CASSGASGADTQYF. Full variable domain (outside the CDR3, taken from reference TRBV9 and TRBJ2-3): DSGVTQTPKHLITATGQRVTLRCSPRSGDLSVYWYQQSLDQGLQFLIQYYNGEERAKGNILERFSAQQFPDLHSELNLSSLELGDSALYFCASSGASGADTQYFGPGTRLTVL.

V is TRBV28 and J is TRBJ1-2; tentative D call: TRBD1 (5 bases). With 3 bases removed from V and 2 bases from J, the gap between germline ends came to 7 bases. The germline gives CDR1 MDHEN, CDR2 SYDVKM. The length of the CDR3 is 13 residues. CDR3 DNA: TGTGCCAGCAGTTTCAGGGAAAACTATGGCTACACCTTC. Protein sequence: CASSFRENYGYTF.

The table lists this clone with a count of one. The chain couples TRBV9 to TRBJ2-7, with D perhaps TRBD2 (5 bases). This CDR3 has 13 amino acids. Trimming took off 6 bases at V and 4 bases at J, with 14 bases between the two ends. Looked up from germline, CDR1 is SGDLS and CDR2 is YYNGEE. The chain's CDR3 is CASNEGEGYEQYF. CDR3 sequence (DNA): TGTGCCAGCAACGAGGGAGAAGGGTACGAGCAGTACTTC.

The V call is TRBV30, the J call TRBJ1-2; 10 positions match TRBD1. Germline loops: CDR1 GTSNPN, CDR2 SVGIG (reference sequence). With V trimmed by 3 bases and J by 9 bases, 7 bases remained unmatched. This CDR3 has 13 residues. CDR3 sequence: CAWRAGTGVRYTF. The CDR3 coding sequence is TGTGCCTGGAGGGCCGGGACAGGGGTTCGCTACACCTTC.

The chain links TRBV6-4 to TRBJ1-2, with D possibly being TRBD1 (6 bases). The germline V gene encodes CDR1 MRHNA and CDR2 SNTAGT. V was cut by 7 bases and J by 0 bases, with 18 bases left in between. The CDR3 sequence is 16 residues long. The chain's CDR3 is CASTPTPGAPNYGYTF. In DNA form, the CDR3 reads TGTGCCAGCACCCCGACCCCAGGGGCGCCTAACTATGGCTACACCTTC.

For the CDR3, the DNA is TGTGCCTGGAGTACCCCGGGACGGGAGAACACTGAAGCTTTCTTT. This gives the protein CAWSTPGRENTEAFF. The gene calls are TRBV30 and TRBJ1-1; D perhaps matches TRBD1 (5 bases). The CDR3 loop spans 15 amino acids. The V and J ends lost 2 bases and 1 base respectively, with 14 bases between them. CDR1 is GTSNPN, CDR2 SVGIG, per germline (reference sequence).

This chain connects TRBV6-1 to TRBJ2-7, with TRBD2 as a possible D gene (5 bases). The CDR3 spans 15 residues. V lost 6 bases to trimming and J lost 4 bases, with 19 bases between them. Germline CDR1 reads MNHNS; CDR2 reads SASEGT. DNA for the CDR3: TGTGCCAGCAGGACCATGAGGGAGAGGTGGTACGAGCAGTACTTC. Residues: CASRTMRERWYEQYF.

The chain carries TRBV10-3 and TRBJ1-2, with no clear D. Germline V CDR1 and CDR2: ENHRY, SYGVKD. This CDR3 region has 13 residues. Trimming shortened V by 6 bases and J by 8 bases, and 16 bases separated the two germline ends. CDR3: CAISAGSLWGYTF. As DNA, the CDR3 is TGTGCCATCAGCGCTGGGAGTCTGTGGGGCTACACCTTC.